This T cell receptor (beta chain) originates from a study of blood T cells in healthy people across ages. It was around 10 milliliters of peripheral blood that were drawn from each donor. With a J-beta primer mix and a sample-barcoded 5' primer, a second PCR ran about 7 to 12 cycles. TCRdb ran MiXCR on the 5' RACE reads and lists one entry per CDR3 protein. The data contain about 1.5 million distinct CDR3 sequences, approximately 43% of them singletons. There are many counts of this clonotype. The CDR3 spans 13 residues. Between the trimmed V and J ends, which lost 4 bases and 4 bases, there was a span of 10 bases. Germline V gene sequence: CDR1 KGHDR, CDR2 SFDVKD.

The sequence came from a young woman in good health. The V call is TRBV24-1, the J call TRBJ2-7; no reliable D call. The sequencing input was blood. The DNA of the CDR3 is TGTGCCACCAGTGACCCCTTGACTTACGAGCAGTACTTC. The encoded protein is CATSDPLTYEQYF.